Each of the 30 T cell receptor beta chains below was sequenced from the same sample in a study of human T cells and chemical hapten exposure. Time point indicated: pre-sensitization, week 0. The treatment is: therapeutic diphenylcyclopropenone sensitization with weekly scalp DPC. MiXCR, run by TCRdb on the RACE reads, gives a single entry per CDR3 protein. The sample consists of approximately 260,000 distinct CDR3 sequences, around 7.7% of them appearing once. The starting material was whole blood, obtained in connection with sensitization to the hapten diphenylcyclopropenone (DPC). These receptor sequences come from a man younger than 30 with alopecia areata. Some clones in this sample may be carry-over from other donors' samples.

This clonotype was seen a few times. This chain joins TRBV28 and TRBJ2-7; a possible D gene is TRBD2 (5 bases). This CDR3 contains 12 residues. Deletions cut 5 bases from V and 5 bases from J, with 10 bases between. CDR1 and CDR2 from the germline V gene are MDHEN and SYDVKM. This CDR3 reads CASSPAGDEQYV. The CDR3 region has the DNA TGTGCCAGCAGTCCGGCCGGGGACGAGCAGTACGTC.

This clonotype was seen only a few times. The chain carries TRBV15 and TRBJ1-5; D is unclear. The CDR3 consists of 16 residues. CDR1 LNHNV and CDR2 YYDKDF come from the germline V gene (reference sequence). Trimming left V 1 base short and J 0 bases short, with 10 bases between. The CDR3 DNA follows: TGTGCCACCAGCAGAGCCCCCCCGAATAGCAATCAGCCCCAGCATTTT. This codes for CATSRAPPNSNQPQHF.

This chain links TRBV6-5 with TRBJ1-4, with a possible D match to TRBD1 (6 bases). Germline CDR1 is MNHEY and CDR2 is SVGAGI. CDR3 size: 15 residues. The V gene lost 0 bases and the J gene lost 10 bases, with 15 bases spanning the gap. The CDR3 bases are TGTGCCAGCAGTTACTCGGGGGCAGGGCCTGTAAAACTGTTTTTT. Translation: CASSYSGAGPVKLFF.

This clonotype occurred a few times. V is TRBV28 and J is TRBJ1-5; weak D call: TRBD1 (6 bases). Germline V gives CDR1 MDHEN, CDR2 SYDVKM. V was trimmed by 5 bases and J by 3 bases, leaving 17 bases between them. This CDR3 has 16 amino acids. The CDR3 DNA reads as TGTGCCAGCAGTCCCGAGACAGGTTCTCTCAATCAGCCCCAGCATTTT. Amino acids: CASSPETGSLNQPQHF.

This clonotype was seen a handful of times. The V and J genes are TRBV4-3 and TRBJ2-2; 8 nucleotides match TRBD1. CDR1 and CDR2 from the germline V gene are LGHNA and YSLEER. V gave up 3 bases and J gave up 4 bases; unmatched junction bases: 1. The CDR3 sequence is 14 residues long. This CDR3 reads CASSHDRGTGELFF. The CDR3 DNA reads TGCGCCAGCAGCCATGACAGGGGCACCGGGGAGCTGTTTTTT.

This clonotype was seen more than once but under ten times. This chain uses TRBV4-1 with TRBJ2-1, with unresolved D. V was trimmed by 0 bases and J by 10 bases, leaving 19 bases between them. In germline, CDR1 is MGHRA, CDR2 YSYEKL. The length of the CDR3 is 16 residues. DNA for the CDR3: TGCGCCAGCAGCCAAGATTTTTATTCCACCCCCGTAGAGCAGTTCTTC. Its translation: CASSQDFYSTPVEQFF.

The CDR3 region has the DNA TGTGCCAGCAGCCCAGAAGACAGAAACCTCAACTATGGCTACACCTTC. Its translation is CASSPEDRNLNYGYTF. The chain is built from TRBV7-9 and TRBJ1-2, with a weak D call TRBD1 (5 bases). CDR3 size: 16 residues. Trimming stripped 5 bases from V and 2 bases from J, with 18 bases between. CDR1 and CDR2 (germline): SEHNR, FQNEAQ (reference sequence).

In this sample, this clonotype turned up many times. The chain employs TRBV4-3 and TRBJ2-7; no reliable D call. The germline V and J ends were trimmed by 0 bases and 0 bases, with 15 bases remaining between them. The V gene's germline CDR1 is LGHNA and CDR2 YSLEER. This CDR3 region has 17 residues. The CDR3, as DNA: TGCGCCAGCAGCCAAGAAAAGATGATGTTGAGCTCCTACGAGCAGTACTTC. It specifies CASSQEKMMLSSYEQYF.

This clonotype was counted ten times or more. The chain has TRBV3-1 and TRBJ1-1; no firm D call. Germline values: CDR1 LGHDT, CDR2 YNNKEL (reference sequence). V was shortened by 3 bases and J by 6 bases, with 14 bases between the two germline ends. CDR3 length: 14 amino acids. The CDR3 bases are TGTGCCAGCAGCCACCTCGGAACCCGCGCTGAAGCTTTCTTT. Its translation is CASSHLGTRAEAFF.

There are a few counts of this clonotype. The chain is built from TRBV7-9 and TRBJ2-2; D possibly matches TRBD1 or TRBD2 (5 bases each). The ends were cut back, 6 bases at V and 2 bases at J, with 22 bases in the middle. This CDR3 is built from 18 residues. Germline V CDR1 and CDR2: SEHNR, FQNEAQ (reference sequence). The CDR3 nucleotides read TGTGCCAGCAGTCATCGTAAACCGGGACGTTTTAACACCGGGGAGCTGTTTTTT. Protein: CASSHRKPGRFNTGELFF.

This clonotype was detected many times. The chain has TRBV6-2 or TRBV6-3 and TRBJ2-7; 7 bases match TRBD1. The CDR3 loop spans 15 amino acids. Per the germline V gene, CDR1 is MNHEY and CDR2 is SVGEGT. Trimming took 11 bases from V and 5 from J; bases not matched to a gene: 18. The CDR3 sequence: CAASEWGTDLNEQYF. The CDR3 bases are TGTGCCGCGAGTGAGTGGGGGACAGACCTTAACGAGCAGTACTTC.

This clonotype was picked up many times. The chain recombines TRBV7-2 with TRBJ2-1, with D perhaps TRBD1 (7 bases). This CDR3 comprises 15 residues. The germline V and J ends were trimmed by 5 bases and 5 bases, with 16 bases remaining between them. Germline V gives CDR1 SGHTA, CDR2 FQGNSA. CDR3 loop: CASSRDREVDNEQFF. The CDR3 DNA is TGTGCCAGCAGCCGAGACAGGGAGGTAGACAATGAGCAGTTCTTC.

This clonotype was seen repeatedly, ten times or more. The gene calls are TRBV12-3 or TRBV12-4 and TRBJ1-5; D unclear. V was cut by 5 bases and J by 7 bases, with 12 bases left in between. There are 13 residues in the CDR3. This CDR3 is CASSEKQSQPQHF. The CDR3 DNA is TGTGCCAGCAGTGAGAAGCAGAGCCAGCCCCAGCATTTT.

This clonotype was detected ten times or more. V usage is TRBV27 and J usage is TRBJ1-5; 7 positions agree with TRBD1. The CDR3 has 16 amino acids. J gave up 6 bases and V 4 bases, and 12 bases lay outside the gene matches. The germline V gene encodes CDR1 MNHEY and CDR2 SMNVEV (reference sequence). The CDR3: CASSYQGGPGGQPQHF. CDR3 DNA: TGTGCCAGCAGTTACCAGGGGGGGCCAGGGGGTCAGCCCCAGCATTTT.

In its sample, this clonotype was seen a few times. This chain links TRBV6-5 with TRBJ1-2; D may be TRBD1 (6 bases). With 6 bases removed from V and 6 bases from J, the gap between germline ends came to 17 bases. Germline assignment: CDR1 MNHEY and CDR2 SVGAGI. The CDR3 runs 14 residues. This CDR3 is CASRPSGVEDGYTF. The CDR3 DNA reads as TGTGCCAGCAGGCCTTCAGGGGTAGAGGATGGCTACACCTTC.

V is TRBV6-1 and J is TRBJ1-1; D is uncertain. Germline CDR1 is MNHNS and CDR2 is SASEGT. This CDR3 contains 12 residues. The ends were cut back, 1 base at V and 4 bases at J, with 4 bases in the middle. CDR3 nucleotide sequence: TGTGCCAGCAGTGAAGGGCGCACTGAAGCTTTCTTT. Translation gives CASSEGRTEAFF.

This clonotype was observed many times. The V and J genes are TRBV7-8 and TRBJ1-5, with a possible D match to TRBD1 (5 bases). Trimming removed 1 base at V and 5 bases at J, with 15 bases between. Germline CDR1 is SGHVS and CDR2 is FQNEAQ. This CDR3 contains 16 residues. The CDR3 coding sequence is TGTGCCAGCAGCTTAGATGACAGCCGGTCCTATCAGCCCCAGCATTTT. Encoded protein: CASSLDDSRSYQPQHF.

The gene calls are TRBV18 and TRBJ2-2; tentatively, D is TRBD1 (5 bases). The CDR3 contains 14 residues. The germline CDR1 and CDR2 sequences are KGHSH and LQKENI. V lost 6 bases, J lost 4 bases, and 12 bases lay in between. CDR3 nucleotides: TGTGCCAGCTCGCCTGCAGGGCCCACCGGGGAGCTGTTTTTT. Amino acid sequence: CASSPAGPTGELFF.

In nucleotides, the CDR3 is TGCAGTGCTAGTGAGCCCCAGCCTCCTCTTCAGTACTTC. Its protein product is CSASEPQPPLQYF. This chain joins TRBV20-1 and TRBJ2-4; D unclear. The CDR3 runs 13 residues. The ends were cut back, 3 bases at V and 11 bases at J, with 17 bases in the middle. Germline lookup yields CDR1 DFQATT and CDR2 SNEGSKA (reference sequence).

The rearrangement links TRBV6-1 to TRBJ2-3, with D maybe TRBD2 (6 bases). The CDR3 covers 15 residues. CDR1 MNHNS and CDR2 SASEGT come from the germline V gene. Trimming removed 8 bases from V and 10 bases from J, with 25 bases in between. The CDR3 loop reads CASAPGGFGKLAQYF. The CDR3, as DNA: TGTGCCAGCGCTCCTGGGGGGTTCGGTAAATTGGCGCAGTATTTT.

This clonotype was counted only a few times. This rearrangement joins TRBV20-1 to TRBJ1-6; TRBD1 is a possible D gene (5 bases). The CDR3 covers 13 residues. V was shortened by 8 bases and J by 4 bases, with 12 bases between the two germline ends. Germline loops: CDR1 DFQATT, CDR2 SNEGSKA (reference sequence). The CDR3 loop is CSPRDGYNSPLHF. The CDR3 DNA follows: TGCAGTCCCCGGGACGGATATAATTCACCCCTCCACTTT.

This clonotype was seen a few times. V usage is TRBV5-1 and J usage is TRBJ1-4, with a tentative D call TRBD1 (6 bases). The CDR3 covers 16 residues. V was clipped by 1 base and J by 0 bases, with 10 bases between them. The germline gives CDR1 SGHRS, CDR2 YFSETQ. CDR3 DNA sequence: TGCGCCAGCAGCTTGACGGGGGCCACAACTAATGAAAAACTGTTTTTT. Translation: CASSLTGATTNEKLFF. Together with reference TRBV5-1 and TRBJ1-4, the CDR3 gives the full variable domain: KAGVTQTPRYLIKTRGQQVTLSCSPISGHRSVSWYQQTPGQGLQFLFEYFSETQRNKGNFPGRFSGRQFSNSRSEMNVSTLELGDSALYLCASSLTGATTNEKLFFGSGTQLSVL.

This chain uses TRBV4-3 with TRBJ2-1, with 8 bases lining up with TRBD1. After removal of 0 bases from V and 0 bases from J, the junction contained 1 base not matched to a gene. Germline lookup yields CDR1 LGHNA and CDR2 YSLEER. The CDR3 extends over 16 amino acids. This chain's CDR3 is CASSQDGQGSYNEQFF. The CDR3 DNA sequence: TGCGCCAGCAGCCAAGATGGACAGGGCTCCTACAATGAGCAGTTCTTC.

This clonotype appeared many times. V and J are TRBV2 and TRBJ1-5; the D gene is possibly TRBD1 (5 bases). The V gene lost 1 base and the J gene lost 6 bases, with 7 bases spanning the gap. The CDR3 has 13 amino acids. The germline gives CDR1 SNHLY, CDR2 FYNNEI. CDR3 protein: CASSEDRFQPQHF. CDR3 bases: TGTGCCAGCAGTGAAGACAGGTTTCAGCCCCAGCATTTT.

This clonotype was picked up a small number of times. The V call is TRBV12-3 or TRBV12-4, the J call TRBJ1-2, with TRBD1 identical over 10 bases. There are 15 residues in the CDR3. The V and J ends lost 6 bases and 7 bases, in that order; junction bases with no gene match: 11. For the CDR3, the DNA is TGTGCCAGCAGCTCGACAGGGGGCCGGGAAAGTGGCTACACCTTC. Its translation: CASSSTGGRESGYTF.

The DNA of the CDR3 is TGTGCCAGCAGCTTAGCCGAGACTGGGGCCAACGTCCTGACTTTC. Residues: CASSLAETGANVLTF. This sequence joins TRBV7-9 and TRBJ2-6; D is uncertain. Germline V gives CDR1 SEHNR, CDR2 FQNEAQ (reference sequence). The V gene lost 0 bases and the J gene lost 2 bases, with 5 bases spanning the gap. The CDR3 length is 15 residues.

The chain has TRBV6-2 or TRBV6-3 and TRBJ1-1; 7 bases map to TRBD1. Germline trimming cut 7 bases from V and 3 bases from J; bases unmatched to any gene: 2. The CDR3 is 12 amino acids. Germline lookup yields CDR1 MNHEY and CDR2 SVGEGT. The chain's CDR3 is CASKDRHTEAFF. CDR3 sequence (DNA): TGTGCCAGCAAGGACAGGCACACTGAAGCTTTCTTT.

This clonotype was seen only a few times. The chain links TRBV20-1 to TRBJ1-5; 9 bases match TRBD1. The CDR3 contains 15 residues. The V gene's germline CDR1 is DFQATT and CDR2 SNEGSKA (reference sequence). V dropped 2 bases and J dropped 5; count of bases not matched to a gene: 7. DNA for the CDR3: TGCAGTGCTAGACTCCACAGGGGGCGAGATCAGCCCCAGCATTTT. Its protein product is CSARLHRGRDQPQHF.

This clonotype was detected only a few times. This rearrangement joins TRBV6-5 to TRBJ2-7; D not certain. This CDR3 has 15 residues. Between the trimmed V and J ends, which lost 0 bases and 3 bases, there was a span of 12 bases. The germline V gene encodes CDR1 MNHEY and CDR2 SVGAGI. For the CDR3, the DNA is TGTGCCAGCAGTTACTCGCCACTACATGACTACGAGCAGTACTTC. Its protein product is CASSYSPLHDYEQYF.

Only one count was recorded for this clonotype. Lacking the conserved final phenylalanine or tryptophan, this CDR3 likely reflects a read error. The rearrangement links TRBV5-6 to TRBJ2-3; either TRBD1 or TRBD2 may supply D (6 bases each). Trimming took off 0 bases at V and 7 bases at J, with 9 bases between the two ends. The CDR3 is made up of 13 amino acids. The germline CDR1 and CDR2 sequences are SGHDT and YYEEEE. CDR3 DNA: TGTGCCAGCAGCTTGGCCGGGGGCCATACGCAGTATCTT. It codes for CASSLAGGHTQYL.